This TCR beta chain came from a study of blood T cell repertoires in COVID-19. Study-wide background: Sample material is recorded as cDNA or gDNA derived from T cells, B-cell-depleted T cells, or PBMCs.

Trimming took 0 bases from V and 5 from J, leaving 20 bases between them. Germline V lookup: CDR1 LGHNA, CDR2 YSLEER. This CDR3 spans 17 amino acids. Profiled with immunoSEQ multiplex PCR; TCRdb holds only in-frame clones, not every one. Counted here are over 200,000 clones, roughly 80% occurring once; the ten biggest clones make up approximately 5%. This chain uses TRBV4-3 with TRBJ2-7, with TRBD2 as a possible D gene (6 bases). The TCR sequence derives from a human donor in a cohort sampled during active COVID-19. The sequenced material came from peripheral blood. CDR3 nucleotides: TGCGCCAGCAGCCAAGATCTTGGGACTGGAGGTTTAAACGAGCAGTACTTC. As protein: CASSQDLGTGGLNEQYF.